Listed below are T cell receptor beta chains from one sample, sequenced in a study of cytomegalovirus exposure and HLA in healthy donors. The table came from immunoSEQ multiplex PCR; TCRdb's copy has only in-frame clones and leaves some out. The sample holds 90,000 to 120,000 clones, about 68% seen once. Sequenced: PBMCs. The receptor source for this set is a male donor in good health and CMV-seropositive. CDR3s include the opening cysteine and the closing phenylalanine or tryptophan. The D gene is left open where the match is weak. Size is stated for part of the rows, as once, few or many counts, or as a class when the clone is expanded.

>TRBJ1-2|TRBV7-2|once|TRBD1
TGTGCCAGCAGCTTAGCAAACCAGGGGGGTCTCGGCTACACCTTC
CASSLANQGGLGYTF
>TRBJ1-5|TRBV19|.|.
TGTGCCAGTAGTATGAACGGGAATCAGCCCCAGCATTTT
CASSMNGNQPQHF
>TRBJ2-1|TRBV4-2|few|TRBD2
TGTGCCAGCAGCCAGTTTAGTAGCGGGGGGATGTACAATGAGCAGTTCTTC
CASSQFSSGGMYNEQFF
>TRBJ2-2|TRBV2|.|TRBD2
TGTGCCAGCAGATCAATAGCGGGGAGCACCGGGGAGCTGTTTTTT
CASRSIAGSTGELFF
>TRBJ2-1|TRBV11-2|once|.
TGTGCCAGCAGCTTAGACCCAGGCCACAATGAGCAGTTCTTC
CASSLDPGHNEQFF
>TRBJ2-7|TRBV27|.|.
TGTGCCAGCAGGTCTTGGGCGGGGAGATACAGCGAGCAGTACTTC
CASRSWAGRYSEQYF
>TRBJ1-1|TRBV4-1|.|.
TGCGCCAGCAGCCGATTCGGTCGCACTGAAGCTTTCTTT
CASSRFGRTEAFF
>TRBJ1-2|TRBV7-2|.|.
TGTGCCAGCTCTAATAATTGGGGCTACACCTTC
CASSNNWGYTF
>TRBJ2-1|TRBV19|.|TRBD2
TGTGCCAGTAGTTGGGGGGGGAAAACCTACAATGAGCAGTTCTTC
CASSWGGKTYNEQFF
>TRBJ1-1|TRBV5-1|.|TRBD1
TGCGCCAGCAGCTTTGGACAGGAGAACACTGAAGCTTTCTTT
CASSFGQENTEAFF
>TRBJ2-1|TRBV10-3|.|TRBD2
TGTGCCATCAGTGGGACTAGCGGGGGGGCCGCGAGCTCCTACAATGAGCAGTTCTTC
CAISGTSGGAASSYNEQFF
>TRBJ1-5|TRBV4-1|.|.
TGCGCCAGCAGCCCCCTCCCCCTCCAGGGGAGCAATCAGCCCCAGCATTTT
CASSPLPLQGSNQPQHF
>TRBJ2-7|TRBV7-2|.|.
TGTGCCAGCAGTCTGGAGGGAAACTACGAGCAGTACTTC
CASSLEGNYEQYF
>TRBJ2-1|TRBV19|.|TRBD1
TGTGCCAGTAGGCATGATCTGGGACAGGGTTACAATGAGCAGTTCTTC
CASRHDLGQGYNEQFF
>TRBJ2-5|TRBV7-9|.|.
TGTGCCAGCAGCTTTACGGGGATCTACCCAGAGACCCAGTACTTC
CASSFTGIYPETQYF
>TRBJ2-7|TRBV29-1|.|.
TGCAGCGTTGTGGGACTGAGCTACGAGCAGTACTTC
CSVVGLSYEQYF
>TRBJ1-1|TRBV7-9|.|TRBD1
TGTGCCAGCAGCTTATTAGGACAGGGTTTAAGAGCTTTCTTT
CASSLLGQGLRAFF
>TRBJ2-1|TRBV9|.|.
TGTGCCAGCAGCGTAGGAGTTGAGCAGTTCTTC
CASSVGVEQFF
>TRBJ1-1|TRBV18|.|TRBD1
TGTGCCAGCTCACCGGGACAGCTCCTGAACACTGAAGCTTTCTTT
CASSPGQLLNTEAFF
>TRBJ1-1|TRBV7-3|.|.
TGTGCCAGCAGTGCAGGGGCGACGAACACTGAAGCTTTCTTT
CASSAGATNTEAFF
>TRBJ2-7|TRBV7-2|.|.
TGTGCCAGCAGCCCCCACTACGAGCAGTACTTC
CASSPHYEQYF
>TRBJ1-2|TRBV7-9|.|TRBD1
TGTGCCAGCAGCCCTAGGACAGGGGGCGAGTTCTATGGCTACACCTTC
CASSPRTGGEFYGYTF
>TRBJ2-2|TRBV27|.|.
TGTGCCAGCAGTTTCTTTGACACCGGGGAGCTGTTTTTT
CASSFFDTGELFF
>TRBJ2-7|TRBV7-2|.|TRBD1
TGTGCCAGCAGCAGGGACAGGGACCTCTACGAGCAGTACTTC
CASSRDRDLYEQYF
>TRBJ1-1|TRBV7-9|few|.
TGTGCCAGCAGCTTAGGACTGACCGGTTTCTTT
CASSLGLTGFF
>TRBJ2-3|TRBV7-6|.|TRBD1
TGTGCCAGCAGCCACTACAGGGGGCAAGCAGATACGCAGTATTTT
CASSHYRGQADTQYF
>TRBJ2-7|TRBV28|.|TRBD2
TGTGCCAGCACGCCCCCCGGACTAGCCTGGAACGAGCAGTACTTC
CASTPPGLAWNEQYF
>TRBJ2-5|TRBV5-1|.|TRBD2
TGCGCCAGCAGTCTACTACTAGCGGGGGGACTCCAAGAGACCCAGTACTTC
CASSLLLAGGLQETQYF
>TRBJ1-1|TRBV10-3|.|.
TGTGCCATCAGCAGGGATGGAAGCGGGGAAGCTTTCTTT
CAISRDGSGEAFF
>TRBJ2-1|TRBV4-1|.|.
TGCGCCAGCAGCCAAGAAAGGCCCCCGGGGGATAATGAGCAGTTCTTC
CASSQERPPGDNEQFF
>TRBJ2-7|TRBV18|.|TRBD1
TGTGCCAGCTCACCTATAGCAACAGGGGGCGGCCCAGTGTGGCAGTACTTC
CASSPIATGGGPVWQYF
>TRBJ2-5|TRBV2|few|.
TGTGCCAGCAGTGAAAGACAGGCGTCGAAGACCCAGTACTTC
CASSERQASKTQYF
>TRBJ2-2|TRBV7-8|.|.
TGTGCCAGCAGCCCGGGTCCGGGGACCGGGGAGCTGTTTTTT
CASSPGPGTGELFF
>TRBJ1-5|TRBV14|medium-sized|.
TGTGCCAGCAGCCAAGCAGGGATCAATCAGCCCCAGCATTTT
CASSQAGINQPQHF
>TRBJ2-3|TRBV5-6|.|.
TGTGCCAGCAGCGTGGACCCGAGCTCAGATACGCAGTATTTT
CASSVDPSSDTQYF
>TRBJ2-2|TRBV2|.|.
TGTGCCAGCAGTGAAAAGTTTTGGGCAGGGGTCACCGGGGAGCTGTTTTTT
CASSEKFWAGVTGELFF
>TRBJ1-3|TRBV15|.|TRBD1
TGTGCCACCAGCGCTAGGAGGGACAGGTCAAACACCATATATTTT
CATSARRDRSNTIYF
>TRBJ2-7|TRBV10-3|.|.
TGTGCCATCAGGGGTCAGGGTTACGAGCAGTACTTC
CAIRGQGYEQYF
>TRBJ2-7|TRBV27|.|.
TGTGCCAGCAGCGACAGGTTCTCCTACGAGCAGTACTTC
CASSDRFSYEQYF
>TRBJ1-1|TRBV28|.|TRBD1
TGTGCCAGCAGTTCACCGGACAGGGGAGAAGCTTTCTTT
CASSSPDRGEAFF
>TRBJ2-7|TRBV29-1|.|TRBD2
TGCAGCTTCCTGACTAGCGGGGGCAGTTACGAGCAGTACTTC
CSFLTSGGSYEQYF
>TRBJ2-3|TRBV28|.|TRBD2
TGTGCCAGCAGCAACTCGGGACTAGTGATCGCAGATACGCAGTATTTT
CASSNSGLVIADTQYF
>TRBJ1-4|TRBV12-1|few|.
TGTGCCAGCAGCATAACGTTGACAGGGGTAGGCGAAAAACTGTTTTTT
CASSITLTGVGEKLFF
>TRBJ2-3|TRBV5-4|.|TRBD1
TGTGCCAGCAGCCCCGGGACAGGGTGGGACACAGATACGCAGTATTTT
CASSPGTGWDTDTQYF
>TRBJ1-4|TRBV7-9|once|TRBD1
TGTGCCAGCAGCTCCACGGGACAGAAGAATGAAAAACTGTTTTTT
CASSSTGQKNEKLFF
>TRBJ1-5|TRBV6-6|.|.
TGTGCCAGCAGCTTCACAGGGAGGGATCAGCCCCAGCATTTT
CASSFTGRDQPQHF
>TRBJ1-5|TRBV6-5|few|.
TGTGCCAGCAGCCCTGGTGGACGGGATAATCAGCCCCAGCATTTT
CASSPGGRDNQPQHF